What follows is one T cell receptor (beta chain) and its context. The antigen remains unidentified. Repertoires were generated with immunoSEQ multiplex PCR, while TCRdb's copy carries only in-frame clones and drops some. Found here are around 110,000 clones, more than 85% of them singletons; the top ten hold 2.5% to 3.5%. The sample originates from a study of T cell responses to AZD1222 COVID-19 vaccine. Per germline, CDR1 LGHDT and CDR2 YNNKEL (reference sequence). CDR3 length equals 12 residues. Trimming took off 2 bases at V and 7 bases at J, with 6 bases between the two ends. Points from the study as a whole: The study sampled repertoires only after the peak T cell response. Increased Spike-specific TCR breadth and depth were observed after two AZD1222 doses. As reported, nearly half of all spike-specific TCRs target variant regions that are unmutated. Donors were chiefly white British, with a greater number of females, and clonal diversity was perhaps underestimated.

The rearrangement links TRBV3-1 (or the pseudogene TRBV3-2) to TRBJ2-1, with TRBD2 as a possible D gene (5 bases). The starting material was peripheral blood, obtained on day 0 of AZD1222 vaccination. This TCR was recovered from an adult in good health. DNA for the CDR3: TGTGCCAGCAGCCAATGGGAGAATGAGCAGTTCTTC. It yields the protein CASSQWENEQFF.